The clone carrying this T cell receptor (beta chain) came up a few times. Its antigen is unidentified. The data originate from a study of post-analysis software for immune sequencing data. Overall study findings and caveats: The five TRBV segments detected at higher frequency in patients than in controls included TRBV5-6, TRBV5-1 and TRBV20-1.

Every TCR beta cDNA library bore unique molecular identifiers. MiXCR, run by TCRdb on the PCR reads, gives a single entry per CDR3 protein. The repertoire has hundreds of thousands of distinct CDR3 sequences, around 64% of them found once; the top ten carry around 11%. Germline CDR1 reads SEHNR; CDR2 reads FQNEAQ (reference sequence). V shed 4 bases and J 1 base; nucleotides not matched to a gene: 8. CDR3 size: 18 residues. Input material: blood. This TCR derives from a girl aged 2 to 9 with multiple sclerosis. V gene TRBV7-9 combines with J gene TRBJ2-6; TRBD1 agrees at 9 bases. The CDR3 loop reads CASSSSGTGSSGANVLTF. CDR3 nucleotide sequence: TGTGCCAGCAGCTCATCCGGGACAGGGTCTTCTGGGGCCAACGTCCTGACTTTC.